These T cell receptor beta chains were read from a single sample in a study of blood T cell repertoires in COVID-19. Data came from immunoSEQ multiplex PCR; TCRdb stores just in-frame clones and leaves some out. The data hold about 300,000 clones, with around 90% observed a single time. Sequenced: peripheral blood. The source of these receptors is a man aged 18 to 30 with active or convalescent COVID-19. Each CDR3 is given with its conserved first and last residue. Fields, in order: D gene, J gene, clone size, V gene, CDR3 protein, CDR3 DNA. D genes are given only for firm matches. Some rows mark clone size as missing; the rest say once, few, many or name a class of expanded clone.

NA	TRBJ2-3	NA	TRBV18	CASYSAGSTDTQYF	TGTGCCAGCTACTCCGCAGGGAGCACAGATACGCAGTATTTT
TRBD1	TRBJ1-2	NA	TRBV13	CASSSLGQGVKNGYTF	TGTGCCAGCAGCTCCCTCGGGCAGGGGGTTAAAAATGGCTACACCTTC
NA	TRBJ2-1	few	TRBV2	CASKWDNSYNEQFF	TGTGCCAGCAAATGGGACAACTCCTACAATGAGCAGTTCTTC
NA	TRBJ2-7	NA	TRBV27	CASSALLTDYEQYF	TGTGCCAGCAGTGCGCTCCTGACAGACTACGAGCAGTACTTC
NA	TRBJ2-3	NA	TRBV18	CASSPPSEPDTQYF	TGTGCCAGCTCACCACCTTCCGAGCCTGATACGCAGTATTTT
TRBD2	TRBJ2-3	NA	TRBV27	CASSFRTSGTDTQYF	TGTGCCAGCAGTTTTCGGACTAGCGGTACAGATACGCAGTATTTT
NA	TRBJ1-4	few	TRBV27	CASSSVQGTNEKLFF	TGTGCCAGCAGTTCAGTTCAGGGGACTAATGAAAAACTGTTTTTT
TRBD2	TRBJ2-7	NA	TRBV6-5	CASSPTSGAAEQYF	TGTGCCAGCAGCCCGACTAGCGGGGCGGCAGAGCAGTACTTC
NA	TRBJ2-5	NA	TRBV5-1	CASSGLTSSETQYF	TGCGCCAGCAGCGGTTTAACTAGCTCCGAGACCCAGTACTTC
TRBD2	TRBJ2-7	NA	TRBV4-2	CASSQDPGTKYEQYF	TGTGCCAGCAGCCAAGATCCCGGGACTAAATACGAGCAGTACTTC
TRBD2	TRBJ2-1	NA	TRBV27	CASSKTSGRAVEQFF	TGTGCCAGCAGCAAAACTAGCGGGAGGGCCGTTGAGCAGTTCTTC
NA	TRBJ1-2	NA	TRBV12-5	CASGLVQGLMPGPGLDGYTF	TGTGCTAGTGGTTTGGTCCAGGGACTAATGCCGGGCCCGGGTTTGGATGGCTACACCTTC
NA	TRBJ2-1	NA	TRBV19	CASSLPSSSYNEQFF	TGTGCCAGTAGTCTTCCTTCTAGCTCCTACAATGAGCAGTTCTTC
TRBD2	TRBJ2-5	NA	TRBV5-1	CASSLPTAGLAGEGETQYF	TGCGCCAGCAGCTTGCCCACGGCTGGACTAGCGGGAGAGGGTGAGACCCAGTACTTC
NA	TRBJ1-1	NA	TRBV6-5	CASSFGQKNTEAFF	TGTGCCAGCAGTTTCGGACAGAAGAACACTGAAGCTTTCTTT
TRBD1	TRBJ1-2	NA	TRBV14	CASSLGQRLNYGYTF	TGTGCCAGCAGCCTGGGACAGCGACTTAACTATGGCTACACCTTC
TRBD2	TRBJ2-7	once	TRBV5-8	CASSRGLVGSEQYF	TGTGCCAGCAGCAGAGGACTAGTGGGATCCGAGCAGTACTTC
TRBD1	TRBJ1-2	NA	TRBV20-1	CSASDPGQGPGYGYTF	TGCAGTGCTAGTGACCCGGGACAGGGGCCAGGCTATGGCTACACCTTC
NA	TRBJ2-4	NA	TRBV24-1	CATSDSTGRNIQYF	TGTGCCACCAGTGATTCGACAGGTAGGAACATTCAGTACTTC
TRBD1	TRBJ2-5	NA	TRBV10-1	CASSDSGGEETQYF	TGCGCCAGCAGTGACTCAGGGGGCGAGGAGACCCAGTACTTC
NA	TRBJ2-5	NA	TRBV18	CASSPIAARVETQYF	TGTGCCAGCTCACCTATCGCCGCCAGGGTGGAGACCCAGTACTTC
NA	TRBJ2-7	NA	TRBV25-1	CASSDSPLTYEQYF	TGTGCCAGCAGTGATTCTCCCCTTACCTACGAGCAGTACTTC
TRBD2	TRBJ2-1	NA	TRBV10-2	CASSASGRSYNEQFF	TGCGCCAGCAGTGCTAGCGGGAGGTCCTACAATGAGCAGTTCTTC
NA	TRBJ2-5	NA	TRBV27	CASSFLDSQETQYF	TGTGCCAGCAGTTTCCTGGACAGCCAAGAGACCCAGTACTTC
TRBD1	TRBJ1-4	NA	TRBV28	CASSLWGQPASNEKLFF	TGTGCCAGCAGTTTATGGGGACAGCCAGCTTCGAATGAAAAACTGTTTTTT